What follows describes a single TCR beta chain. The record originates from a study of somatic mutations in cytotoxic T cells in rheumatoid arthritis. The V end lost 6 bases, the J end lost 5 bases, and 13 bases lay between the germline ends. CDR1 is MGHDK, CDR2 SYGVNS, per germline. The CDR3 runs 13 residues. Data came from immunoSEQ multiplex PCR; TCRdb stores just in-frame clones and leaves some out. The data show around 16,000 clones, about four fifths seen once. Sequenced material: CD8+ T cells sorted from blood. The gene calls are TRBV25-1 and TRBJ1-2; perhaps TRBD1 as D (5 bases). The clonotype originates from an adult with rheumatoid arthritis. CDR3 residues: CASSEKGRYGYTF. The DNA of the CDR3 is TGTGCCAGCAGCGAAAAGGGGCGGTATGGCTACACCTTC.